Sequencing of this TCR beta chain was carried out in a study of blood T cells in healthy people across ages. Sample-barcoded 5' priming and a J-beta primer mix drove a second PCR of 7 to 11 cycles. Via MiXCR, TCRdb re-called the 5' RACE reads, giving one row per CDR3 protein. The sample holds 750,000 to 850,000 distinct CDR3 sequences, just under 25% seen once. Trimming removed 2 bases at V and 0 bases at J, with 12 bases between. The CDR3 covers 15 residues. The V gene's germline CDR1 is SQVTM and CDR2 ANQGSEA. PBMCs were isolated at a quantity of at least 6 million per sample. The sample holds a few counts of this clonotype. The data were also submitted as part of a second study, on T cells of mothers and their children. That report adds: An overlap that was slightly higher, though non-significant, was seen in related mother-child pairs versus unrelated pairs.

Sequenced: blood. The chain recombines TRBV29-1 with TRBJ2-3; D is undetermined. The sequence came from a boy between 10 and 17 years old in good health. The CDR3 DNA sequence: TGCAGCGTTGAAAACCGAAAATCTAGCACAGATACGCAGTATTTT. Amino acids: CSVENRKSSTDTQYF.